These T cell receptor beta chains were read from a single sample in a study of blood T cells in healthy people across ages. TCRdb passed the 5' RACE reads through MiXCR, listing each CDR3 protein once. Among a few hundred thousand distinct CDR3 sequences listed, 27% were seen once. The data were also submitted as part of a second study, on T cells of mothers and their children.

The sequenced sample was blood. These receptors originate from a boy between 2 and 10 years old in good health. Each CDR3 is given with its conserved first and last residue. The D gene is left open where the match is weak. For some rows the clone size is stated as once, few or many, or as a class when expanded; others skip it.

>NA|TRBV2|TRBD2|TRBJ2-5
TGTGCCAGCAGAGCTAGACTAGCGGGGAGCCAAGAGACCCAGTACTTC
CASRARLAGSQETQYF
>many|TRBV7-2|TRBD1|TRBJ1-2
TGTGCCAGCAGCTTATGGTTGGCAGGGGGTTCTGGCTACACCTTC
CASSLWLAGGSGYTF
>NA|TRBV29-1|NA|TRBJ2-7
TGCAGCGTTGCGGCGGCAGGGCCCTACGAGCAGTACTTC
CSVAAAGPYEQYF
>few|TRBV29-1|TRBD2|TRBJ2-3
TGCAGCGTTAGGGGTTGGACGGGGGGGCTCACAGATACGCAGTATTTT
CSVRGWTGGLTDTQYF
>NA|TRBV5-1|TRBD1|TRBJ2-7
TGCGCCAGCAGCGCCGACAGGGAAAAACACTACGAGCAGTACTTC
CASSADREKHYEQYF
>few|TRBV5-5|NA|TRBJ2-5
TGTGCCAGCAGCTTATTGAGAACAGGAAAGTACCAAGAGACCCAGTACTTC
CASSLLRTGKYQETQYF
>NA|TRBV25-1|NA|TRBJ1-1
TGTGCCAGCAGTGCCAGCTCCAAGGGGAACACTGAAGCTTTCTTT
CASSASSKGNTEAFF
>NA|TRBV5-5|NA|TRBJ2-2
TGTGCCAGCAGCTTGTGGCGAAAAACCGGGGAGCTGTTTTTT
CASSLWRKTGELFF
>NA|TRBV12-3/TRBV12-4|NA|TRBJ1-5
TGTGCCAGCAGCCAGGGCGGCGGGGGCAATCAGCCCCAGCATTTT
CASSQGGGGNQPQHF
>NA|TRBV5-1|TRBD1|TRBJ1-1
TGCGCCAGCAGCTTGGGATTCCGGGACAGGGGTACTGAAGCTTTCTTT
CASSLGFRDRGTEAFF
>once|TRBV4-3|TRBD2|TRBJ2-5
TGCGCCAGCAGCCAGCTAGCGGGAGAGACCCAGTACTTC
CASSQLAGETQYF
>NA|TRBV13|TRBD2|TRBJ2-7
TGTGCCAGCAGCCCGATGCGGGGGGGATCCTACGAGCAGTACTTC
CASSPMRGGSYEQYF
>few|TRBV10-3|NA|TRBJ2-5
TGTGCCATCAGTGATGGGTGGTCCCAGTACTTC
CAISDGWSQYF
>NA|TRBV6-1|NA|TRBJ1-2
TGTGCCAGCAGTTATTTACAGCGTCTTAACTATGGCTACACCTTC
CASSYLQRLNYGYTF
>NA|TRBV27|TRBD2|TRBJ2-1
TGTGCCAGCAGTTTGAGCGGGAAATACAATGAGCAGTTCTTC
CASSLSGKYNEQFF
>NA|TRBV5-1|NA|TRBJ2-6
TGCGCCAGCAGCGGGGGACGAAACTCTGGGGCCAACGTCCTGACTTTC
CASSGGRNSGANVLTF
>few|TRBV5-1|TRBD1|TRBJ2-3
TGCGCCAGCAGCTCCGGGACAGGGTTGGATACGCAGTATTTT
CASSSGTGLDTQYF
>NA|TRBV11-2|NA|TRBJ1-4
TGTGCCAGCAGCACCCGACTTAATGAAAAACTGTTTTTT
CASSTRLNEKLFF
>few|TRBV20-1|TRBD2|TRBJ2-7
TGCAGTGCTAACCCTAGCGGGAGCACCTCCTACGAGCAGTACTTC
CSANPSGSTSYEQYF
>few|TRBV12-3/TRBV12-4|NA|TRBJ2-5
TGTGCCAGCACCCCCAGAGGGCGGGCCAGGGAGACCCAGTACTTC
CASTPRGRARETQYF
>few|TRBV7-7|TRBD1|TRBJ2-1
TGTGCCAGCAGCGGTATCAGGGGGCTGAGCAACCGCCACCTAAATGAGCAGTTCTTC
CASSGIRGLSNRHLNEQFF
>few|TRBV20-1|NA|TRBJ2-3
TGCAGTGCTAGAGATGTGAGGGGGGGCTTGGGTGATACGCAGTATTTT
CSARDVRGGLGDTQYF
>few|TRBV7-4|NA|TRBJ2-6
TGTGCCAGCAGCTTGCAGGATGCTGGGGCCAACGTCCTGACTTTC
CASSLQDAGANVLTF
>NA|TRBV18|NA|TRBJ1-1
TGTGCCAGCTCCCAAGAACAGGGTTCGAACACTGAAGCTTTCTTT
CASSQEQGSNTEAFF